A selection of T cell receptor beta chains follows, all from one sample in a study of T cells in Graves' hyperthyroidism and ophthalmopathy. TCRdb processed the multiplex PCR reads anew with MiXCR; each CDR3 protein has one entry. The sample carries around 290,000 distinct CDR3 sequences, 13% recorded once. The specimen sequenced was blood. These receptors were obtained from a woman aged 30 to 39 with Graves' hyperthyroidism that later progressed to Graves' ophthalmopathy. Both conserved end residues are trimmed from each CDR3. Fields, in order: CDR3 length, clone size, V gene, CDR3 protein. The size of a clone is reported for some rows only, either as once, few or many, or as a class for expanded clones.

10	many	TRBV20-1	SVNRVSYEQY
13	.	TRBV19	ASSALGTSTDTQY
14	many	TRBV28	ASDFSGPSSTDTQY
9	.	TRBV19	AVGGGETQY
13	many	TRBV20-1	SARDALGEGQPQH
11	once	TRBV7-3	ASRFTVNQPQH
13	many	TRBV3-1	ASSITDRKDSPLH
17	many	TRBV28	ASSLEGLLGGGPGNTIY
13	.	TRBV3-1	ASSQEFQGHQPQH
14	.	TRBV18	ASSRRQGTTNTEAL
13	many	TRBV11-2	ASSLWGSLNTEAF
12	many	TRBV27	ASSLVVGNQPQH
15	few	TRBV29-1	SVLPYLASASTDTQY
13	few	TRBV5-1	ASRNLAGPTGELF
12	many	TRBV7-3	ASSPSEDGHEQF
13	.	TRBV20-1	SASNGGRGTDTQY
10	many	TRBV9	ASRGLTDTQY
13	many	TRBV14	ASSQPGLGHVEQF
14	many	TRBV3-1	ASSPGLAGVKGEQY
15	many	TRBV29-1	SGGGLAGAKSYNEQF
13	many	TRBV3-1	ASSQEPGDLDTQY
10	many	TRBV12-3/TRBV12-4	ASRSDSYEQY
12	many	TRBV28	ATAGGLAFIEQY
13	many	TRBV9	ASSVGGRVTGELF
12	many	TRBV20-1	SARTTDSGNTIY
13	many	TRBV9	ASSVSTSSSYEQY
13	.	TRBV19	ASSSIGEQGRGLF